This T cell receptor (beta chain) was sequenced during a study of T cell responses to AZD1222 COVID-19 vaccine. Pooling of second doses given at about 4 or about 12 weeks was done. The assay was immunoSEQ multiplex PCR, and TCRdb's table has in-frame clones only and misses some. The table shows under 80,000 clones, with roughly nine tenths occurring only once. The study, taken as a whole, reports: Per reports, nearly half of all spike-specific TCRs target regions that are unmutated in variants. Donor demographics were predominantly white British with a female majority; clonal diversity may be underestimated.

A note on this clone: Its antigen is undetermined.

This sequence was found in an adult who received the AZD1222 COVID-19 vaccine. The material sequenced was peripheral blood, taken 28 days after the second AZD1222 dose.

This CDR3 reads CASSLSRRGERYNEQFF. In DNA, the CDR3 is TGTGCCAGCAGTTTATCGAGGAGGGGGGAGCGGTACAATGAGCAGTTCTTC. The genes are TRBV27 and TRBJ2-1, with D perhaps assigned TRBD1 or TRBD2 (6 bases each). V was clipped by 0 bases and J by 4 bases, with 16 bases between them. The CDR3 totals 17 residues. Germline assignment: CDR1 MNHEY and CDR2 SMNVEV (reference sequence).